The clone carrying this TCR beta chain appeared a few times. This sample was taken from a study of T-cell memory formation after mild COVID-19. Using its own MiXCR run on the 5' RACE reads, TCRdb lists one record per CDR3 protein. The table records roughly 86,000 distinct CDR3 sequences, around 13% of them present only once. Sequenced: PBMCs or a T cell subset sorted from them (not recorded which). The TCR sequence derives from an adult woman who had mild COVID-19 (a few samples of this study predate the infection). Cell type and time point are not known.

The CDR3 sequence: CSARDLAGGTGELFF. The CDR3 DNA reads as TGCAGTGCTAGAGACCTAGCGGGAGGGACCGGGGAGCTGTTTTTT. The V gene is TRBV20-1, the J gene TRBJ2-2; 12 bases map to TRBD2. The CDR3 totals 15 residues. CDR1 DFQATT and CDR2 SNEGSKA come from the germline V gene (reference sequence). V dropped 0 bases and J dropped 5; count of bases not matched to a gene: 1.